This T cell receptor (beta chain) was profiled in a study of blood T cell repertoires in COVID-19. Germline values: CDR1 MDHEN, CDR2 SYDVKM. The CDR3 has 14 amino acids. J lost 7 bases, V lost 6 bases, and 4 bases had no gene match. Authors' data handling: Reference gene primers were amplified, and this amplification served to estimate nucleated cell counts. The method was immunoSEQ multiplex PCR; TCRdb's version includes in-frame clones alone and lacks a portion of them. V and J calls plus clone size are reproduced from that table; the DNA served to infer D and trimming. The table lists 450,000 or so clones, around 91% of them singletons. Allocation to cohorts depended on clinical history reported by the participants. For recovered donors of Cohort 3, there were two negative PCRs, clearance, or symptom resolution. This clone was seen once.

The source material was PBMCs or T cells enriched from blood (not recorded which). This clonotype was obtained from a man between 18 and 35 years old who had recovered from COVID-19. V and J are TRBV28 and TRBJ2-2, with 11 bases lining up with TRBD1. The CDR3 DNA reads TGTGCCAGCAGGCGGACAGGGGGCAGCGGGGAGCTGTTTTTT. This sequence encodes CASRRTGGSGELFF.